The present TCR beta chain was sequenced within a study of T cell repertoires in cytomegalovirus infection. This clonotype was counted ten times or more. Its target is not known. Notes on the study in general: The study found HLA-C-restricted CMV-specific TCR beta clonotypes dominating the ex vivo response.

MiXCR, run by TCRdb on the reads, gives a single entry per CDR3 protein. This table has fewer than 550,000 distinct CDR3 sequences, about 25% appearing once. The CDR3 runs to 16 residues. Germline V gene lookup returns CDR1 SGHVS and CDR2 FQNEAQ. V gave up 5 bases and J gave up 1 base; unmatched junction bases: 8. The sequence derives from a human donor in good health (CMV status not recorded). Some clones in this sample may be carry-over from other donors' samples. This chain connects TRBV7-8 to TRBJ1-1, with TRBD1 matching 9 bases. The sample taken for sequencing was PBMCs. CDR3 DNA: TGTGCCAGCAGCCTTCCGGGACAGGGACAGAACACTGAAGCTTTCTTT. Protein product: CASSLPGQGQNTEAFF.